The TCR beta chain under discussion was sequenced for a study of PD-1 blockade in classical Hodgkin lymphoma. All trial patients relapsed after autologous stem cell transplantation. Assay: immunoSEQ multiplex PCR; the TCRdb copy retains only in-frame clones and omits some. The data show tens of thousands of clones, with approximately 91% seen just once and less than 25% held by the top ten. The CDR3 is made up of 15 amino acids. Trimming took off 0 bases at V and 7 bases at J, with 11 bases between the two ends. The germline V gene has CDR1 SGHTS and CDR2 YDEGEE. The V gene is TRBV5-8, the J gene TRBJ2-6; D gene ambiguous. This clonotype originated in a human donor with classical Hodgkin lymphoma. Material: peripheral blood mononuclear cells (PBMCs), obtained at baseline. In DNA form, the CDR3 reads TGTGCCAGCAGCTTGGGGCAGGCCCCCGCCAACGTCCTGACTTTC. This encodes CASSLGQAPANVLTF.